Shown below are 21 T cell receptor beta chains from a single sample sequenced in a study of identical twins. From the 5' RACE reads, TCRdb called clonotypes with MiXCR, one entry per CDR3 protein. Here the sample spans fewer than 800,000 distinct CDR3 sequences, about 7% being singletons. These same records also appear under a second study, on yellow fever vaccine responses in identical twins.

Material: PBMCs. All receptors derive from a woman aged 18-30 years in good health.

The sample holds a few counts of this clonotype. The chain combines TRBV6-5 with TRBJ2-2; 7 bases match TRBD2. This CDR3 comprises 14 residues. Trimming took 7 bases from V and 4 from J; bases not matched to a gene: 6. Germline lookup yields CDR1 MNHEY and CDR2 SVGAGI. The CDR3 loop is CASIWASGTGELFF. The CDR3 bases are TGTGCCAGCATTTGGGCTAGCGGCACCGGGGAGCTGTTTTTT.

This clonotype was picked up many times. The genes are TRBV12-3 or TRBV12-4 and TRBJ1-3; the D is unclear. The CDR3 has 16 amino acids. V gave up 3 bases and J gave up 0 bases, with 12 bases separating them. The CDR3 region is CASSFRVPSSGNTIYF. The CDR3 DNA follows: TGTGCCAGCAGTTTCCGAGTTCCCAGCTCTGGAAACACCATATATTTT.

There are a few counts of this clonotype. The V call is TRBV2, the J call TRBJ2-2; D gene ambiguous. Germline V gene data show CDR1 as SNHLY and CDR2 as FYNNEI. This CDR3 is built from 14 residues. With 7 bases removed from V and 2 bases from J, the gap between germline ends came to 11 bases. The CDR3 nucleotides read TGTGCCAGCAATGACGCTCAAAACACCGGGGAGCTGTTTTTT. Amino acids: CASNDAQNTGELFF.

In this sample, this clonotype turned up many times. The CDR3 reads CASTGAYSGNTIYF. The CDR3, as DNA: TGTGCTAGTACCGGGGCTTACTCTGGAAACACCATATATTTT. V gene TRBV2 combines with J gene TRBJ1-3; tentatively, D is TRBD1 (5 bases). Germline assignment: CDR1 SNHLY and CDR2 FYNNEI. The CDR3 extends over 14 amino acids.

The chain uses TRBV6-1 and TRBJ1-1; D uncertain. Trimming took off 7 bases at V and 2 bases at J, with 23 bases between the two ends. The germline V gene encodes CDR1 MNHNS and CDR2 SASEGT. This CDR3 comprises 17 residues. The CDR3 loop reads CASTKRPRESSNTEAFF. The CDR3 nucleotides read TGTGCCAGCACTAAAAGGCCTCGGGAGAGTTCCAACACTGAAGCTTTCTTT.

The V call is TRBV7-9, the J call TRBJ2-5; tentatively, D is TRBD1 (6 bases). Germline V gene data show CDR1 as SEHNR and CDR2 as FQNEAQ (reference sequence). This CDR3 comprises 14 residues. The V end lost 5 bases, the J end lost 5 bases, and 15 bases lay between the germline ends. The CDR3 DNA reads TGTGCCAGCAGCCTCCCAGGGGTTGGGGAGACCCAGTACTTC. The encoded protein is CASSLPGVGETQYF.

As for this clonotype: The missing conserved phenylalanine or tryptophan at the end of this CDR3 makes a read error likely. The chain recombines TRBV24-1 with TRBJ1-2, with 7 bases that match TRBD1. V shed 4 bases, J shed 4 bases, and the junction held 5 bases outside the gene matches. Germline values: CDR1 KGHDR, CDR2 SFDVKD. CDR3 size: 14 residues. The CDR3 here is CATSDLTGSYGYTI. The CDR3 DNA reads as TGTGCCACCAGTGACTTGACAGGGAGCTATGGCTACACCATC.

This clonotype appeared many times. V is TRBV27 and J is TRBJ2-7; D is unresolved. CDR3 length: 12 residues. Trimming took 4 bases from V and 6 from J, leaving 10 bases between them. Germline assignment: CDR1 MNHEY and CDR2 SMNVEV (reference sequence). CDR3 loop: CASSSPSGEQYF. The CDR3 bases are TGTGCCAGCAGTTCCCCCTCGGGCGAGCAGTACTTC.

This clonotype was seen a few times. The chain employs TRBV20-1 and TRBJ2-7, with 8 bases matching TRBD1. The V gene's germline CDR1 is DFQATT and CDR2 SNEGSKA (reference sequence). This CDR3 contains 17 residues. Losses at the gene ends were 5 bases for V and 2 bases for J; bases not matched to a gene: 17. The CDR3 bases are TGCAGTGCTCAAAGCCCGTACAGGGGGGAGTCCCCCTACGAGCAGTACGTC. Amino acid sequence: CSAQSPYRGESPYEQYV.

The sample holds a few counts of this clonotype. This chain joins TRBV7-8 and TRBJ2-3; D uncertain. Looked up from germline, CDR1 is SGHVS and CDR2 is FQNEAQ. Trimming took off 5 bases at V and 6 bases at J, with 12 bases between the two ends. The CDR3 runs 13 residues. Here the CDR3 reads CASSPPSGDTQYF. Here the CDR3 DNA reads TGTGCCAGCAGCCCCCCCTCTGGGGATACGCAGTATTTT.

This clonotype was detected many times. The J gene is TRBJ1-1, the V gene TRBV12-3 or TRBV12-4, with D perhaps matching TRBD1 (5 bases). The CDR3 is 12 amino acids. V lost 5 bases, J lost 7 bases, and 11 bases lay in between. The CDR3 protein is CASSLGGIEAFF. The CDR3 DNA reads as TGTGCCAGCAGTCTTGGGGGGATTGAAGCTTTCTTT.

The CDR3 DNA sequence: TGTGCCAGCAGCTTAGCTGCGGGAGGGCCCAACAATGAGCAGTTCTTC. This encodes CASSLAAGGPNNEQFF. The chain has TRBV7-3 and TRBJ2-1, with 9 bases aligning to TRBD2. CDR3 length equals 16 residues. J was trimmed by 5 bases and V by 2 bases; bases with no gene match: 7. Germline CDR1 is SGHTA and CDR2 is FQGTGA.

This clonotype came up many times. The genes are TRBV12-3 or TRBV12-4 and TRBJ2-3, with D unresolved. V was cut by 5 bases and J by 4 bases, with 7 bases left in between. CDR3 length: 12 residues. This CDR3 reads CASSHSPDTQYF. The DNA for the CDR3 is TGTGCCAGCAGTCATTCCCCAGATACGCAGTATTTT.

This clonotype has ten or more counts. This rearrangement joins TRBV6-2 or TRBV6-3 to TRBJ2-3; D ambiguous. Germline lookup yields CDR1 MNHEY and CDR2 SVGEGT. This CDR3 spans 14 amino acids. V was pared by 0 bases and J by 2 bases, with 6 bases between. CDR3 bases: TGTGCCAGCAGTTACTCGTTTTCCACAGATACGCAGTATTTT. Translation: CASSYSFSTDTQYF.

The rearrangement links TRBV27 to TRBJ2-7, with D perhaps given as TRBD1 or TRBD2 (5 bases each). Trimming cost V 1 base and J 6 bases, with 13 bases left between them. Germline CDR1 and CDR2: MNHEY and SMNVEV (reference sequence). CDR3 length: 14 amino acids. CDR3 region: CASSLWGRVSEQYF. CDR3 nucleotides: TGTGCCAGCAGTTTATGGGGGAGAGTCTCCGAGCAGTACTTC.

This clonotype was counted at least ten times. The rearrangement joins TRBV2 to TRBJ1-2; TRBD1 aligns across 8 bases. The CDR3 is 14 residues long. Germline CDR1 and CDR2: SNHLY and FYNNEI. V trimming: 5 bases; J trimming: 2 bases; junction bases outside the gene matches: 4. CDR3 region: CASSKGTGNYGYTF. The DNA for the CDR3 is TGTGCCAGCAGTAAGGGGACAGGAAACTATGGCTACACCTTC. Full variable domain (missing parts from reference TRBV2 and TRBJ1-2): EPEVTQTPSHQVTQMGQEVILRCVPISNHLYFYWYRQILGQKVEFLVSFYNNEISEKSEIFDDQFSVERPDGSNFTLKIRSTKLEDSAMYFCASSKGTGNYGYTFGSGTRLTVV.

This clonotype was picked up a small number of times. This sequence joins TRBV11-2 and TRBJ2-3; D possibly uses TRBD1 or TRBD2 (5 bases each). From germline, CDR1 is SGHAT and CDR2 FQNNGV. The V gene lost 1 base and the J gene lost 0 bases, with 17 bases spanning the gap. The CDR3 consists of 18 residues. This chain's CDR3 is CASSLGGTTGASTDTQYF. CDR3 in DNA: TGTGCCAGCAGCTTAGGAGGGACGACCGGTGCTAGCACAGATACGCAGTATTTT.

This clonotype has just a few counts. In nucleotides, the CDR3 is TGTGCCAGCAGCACCCGGACAGGACCTACCTACGAGCAGTACGTC. Its translation: CASSTRTGPTYEQYV. V and J are TRBV7-9 and TRBJ2-7, with 7 bases that match TRBD1. This CDR3 has 15 amino acids. Per the germline V gene, CDR1 is SEHNR and CDR2 is FQNEAQ (reference sequence). V shed 5 bases and J 2 bases; nucleotides not matched to a gene: 9.

This clonotype was seen ten or more times. V gene TRBV7-9 combines with J gene TRBJ2-2; D might be TRBD1 or TRBD2, each matching 5 bases. The CDR3 is 15 residues long. In germline, CDR1 is SEHNR, CDR2 FQNEAQ (reference sequence). The V end was cut by 5 bases, the J end by 4 bases, with 14 bases between. The CDR3 loop is CASSPSPGPTGELFF. CDR3 sequence (DNA): TGTGCCAGCAGCCCCTCGCCGGGGCCCACCGGGGAGCTGTTTTTT.

This clonotype was observed many times. The V and J genes are TRBV2 and TRBJ2-1; D is unresolved. Germline lookup yields CDR1 SNHLY and CDR2 FYNNEI. The CDR3 totals 13 residues. Trimming stripped 9 bases from V and 0 bases from J, with 9 bases between. CDR3 in amino acids: CASQRSSYNEQFF. As DNA, the CDR3 is TGTGCCAGTCAAAGGAGCTCCTACAATGAGCAGTTCTTC.

This clonotype was found a few times. The rearrangement uses TRBV20-1 and TRBJ1-4; possibly TRBD1 for D (6 bases). Per germline, CDR1 DFQATT and CDR2 SNEGSKA (reference sequence). V was pared by 5 bases and J by 4 bases, with 17 bases between. This CDR3 is built from 15 residues. The chain's CDR3 is CSASQGGGINEKLFF. The CDR3 DNA reads TGCAGTGCTTCACAGGGTGGGGGGATTAATGAAAAACTGTTTTTT.